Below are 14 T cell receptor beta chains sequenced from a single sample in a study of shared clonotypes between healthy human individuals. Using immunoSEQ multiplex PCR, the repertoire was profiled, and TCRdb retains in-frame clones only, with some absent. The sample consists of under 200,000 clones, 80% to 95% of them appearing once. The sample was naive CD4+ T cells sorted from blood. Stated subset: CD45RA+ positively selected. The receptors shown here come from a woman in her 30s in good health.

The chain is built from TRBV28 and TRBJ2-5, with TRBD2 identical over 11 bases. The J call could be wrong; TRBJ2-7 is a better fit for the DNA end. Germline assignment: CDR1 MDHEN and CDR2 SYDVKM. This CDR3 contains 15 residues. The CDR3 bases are TGTGCCAGCAGCACTAGCGGGAGTGGCGGCGGCGAGCAGTACTTC. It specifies CASSTSGSGGGEQYF.

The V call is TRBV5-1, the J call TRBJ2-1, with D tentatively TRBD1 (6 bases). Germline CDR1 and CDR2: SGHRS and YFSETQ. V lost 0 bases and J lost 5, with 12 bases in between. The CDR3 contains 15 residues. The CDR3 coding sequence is TGCGCCAGCAGCTTGGGGTCTGGGGGCCACAATGAGCAGTTCTTC. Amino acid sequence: CASSLGSGGHNEQFF.

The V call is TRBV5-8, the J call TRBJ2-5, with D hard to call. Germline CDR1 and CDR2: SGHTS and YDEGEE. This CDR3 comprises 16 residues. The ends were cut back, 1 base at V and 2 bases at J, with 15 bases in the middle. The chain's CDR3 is CASSLYTVQTQETQYF. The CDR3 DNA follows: TGTGCCAGCAGCTTGTACACTGTACAAACTCAAGAGACCCAGTACTTC. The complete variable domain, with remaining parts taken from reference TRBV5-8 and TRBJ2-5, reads EAGVTQSPTHLIKTRGQQATLRCSPISGHTSVYWYQQALGLGLQFLLWYDEGEERNRGNFPPRFSGRQFPNYSSELNVNALELEDSALYLCASSLYTVQTQETQYFGPGTRLLVL.

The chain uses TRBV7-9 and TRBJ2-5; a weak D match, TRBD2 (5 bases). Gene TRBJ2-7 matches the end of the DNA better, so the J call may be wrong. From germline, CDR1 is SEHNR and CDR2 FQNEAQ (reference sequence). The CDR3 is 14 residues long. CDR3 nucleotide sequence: TGTGCCAGCACCCGGGCGCCGGGGAGCAACGAGCAGTACTTC. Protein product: CASTRAPGSNEQYF.

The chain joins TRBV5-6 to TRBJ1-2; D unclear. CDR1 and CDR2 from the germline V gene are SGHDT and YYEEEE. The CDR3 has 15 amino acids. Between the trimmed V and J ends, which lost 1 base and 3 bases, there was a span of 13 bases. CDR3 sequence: CASSLFSAKYYGYTF. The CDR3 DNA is TGTGCCAGCAGCTTGTTTTCAGCGAAATACTATGGCTACACCTTC.

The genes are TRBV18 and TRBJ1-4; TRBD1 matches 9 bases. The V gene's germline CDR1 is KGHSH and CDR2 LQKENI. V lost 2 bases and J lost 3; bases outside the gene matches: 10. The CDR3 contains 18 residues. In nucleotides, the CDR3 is TGTGCCAGCTCACCAACTGGACAGGGGATAAGTTCTAATGAAAAACTGTTTTTT. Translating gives CASSPTGQGISSNEKLFF.

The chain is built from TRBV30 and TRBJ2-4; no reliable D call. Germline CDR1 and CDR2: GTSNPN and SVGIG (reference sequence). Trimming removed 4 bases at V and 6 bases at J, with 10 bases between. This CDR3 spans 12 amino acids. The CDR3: CAWTDGGNIQYF. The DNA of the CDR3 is TGTGCCTGGACAGACGGTGGAAACATTCAGTACTTC.

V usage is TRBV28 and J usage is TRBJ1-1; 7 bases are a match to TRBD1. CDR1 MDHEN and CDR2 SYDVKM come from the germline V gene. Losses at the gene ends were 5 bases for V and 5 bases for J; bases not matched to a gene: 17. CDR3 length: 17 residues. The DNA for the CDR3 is TGTGCCAGCAGTCCCGCCGCCCTACAGGGGATCAGAACTGAAGCTTTCTTT. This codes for CASSPAALQGIRTEAFF.

CDR3: CASSQMPSRGYGYTF. The CDR3, as DNA: TGCGCCAGCAGTCAAATGCCGTCCAGAGGCTATGGCTACACCTTC. The V and J genes are TRBV23-1 and TRBJ1-2; D is uncertain. TRBV23-1 is filed as an ORF, its function uncertain. V dropped 2 bases and J dropped 4 bases, with 14 bases sitting between them. This CDR3 contains 15 residues.

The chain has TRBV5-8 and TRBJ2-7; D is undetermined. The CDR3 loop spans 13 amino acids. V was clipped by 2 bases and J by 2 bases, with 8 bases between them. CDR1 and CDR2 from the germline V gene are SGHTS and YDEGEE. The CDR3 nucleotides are TGTGCCAGCAGCTTTGGGCAGACCTACGAGCAGTACTTC. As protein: CASSFGQTYEQYF.

The CDR3 bases are TGCGCCAGCAGCTTGGCCGGGAGCTCCTACAATGAGCAGTTCTTC. Protein product: CASSLAGSSYNEQFF. The chain uses TRBV5-1 and TRBJ2-1; D may be TRBD2 (6 bases). Germline CDR1 reads SGHRS; CDR2 reads YFSETQ. The CDR3 contains 15 residues. V gave up 0 bases and J gave up 0 bases, with 7 bases separating them. Together with reference TRBV5-1 and TRBJ2-1, the CDR3 gives the full variable domain: KAGVTQTPRYLIKTRGQQVTLSCSPISGHRSVSWYQQTPGQGLQFLFEYFSETQRNKGNFPGRFSGRQFSNSRSEMNVSTLELGDSALYLCASSLAGSSYNEQFFGPGTRLTVL.

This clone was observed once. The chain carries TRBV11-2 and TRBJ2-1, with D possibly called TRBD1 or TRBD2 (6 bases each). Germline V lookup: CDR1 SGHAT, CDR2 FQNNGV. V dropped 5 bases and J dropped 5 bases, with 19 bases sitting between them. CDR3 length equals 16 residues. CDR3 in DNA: TGTGCCAGCAGCCCGATGAGGGGGGAAGGACACAATGAGCAGTTCTTC. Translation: CASSPMRGEGHNEQFF.

Here the CDR3 DNA reads TGTGCCAGCAGTTACTCGGACAGGGAGGGGACCCAGTACTTC. Translation: CASSYSDREGTQYF. This chain uses TRBV6-6 with TRBJ2-5, with D maybe TRBD1 (8 bases). The V gene lost 0 bases and the J gene lost 7 bases, with 12 bases spanning the gap. Looked up from germline, CDR1 is MNHNY and CDR2 is SVGAGI (reference sequence). The CDR3 has 14 residues.

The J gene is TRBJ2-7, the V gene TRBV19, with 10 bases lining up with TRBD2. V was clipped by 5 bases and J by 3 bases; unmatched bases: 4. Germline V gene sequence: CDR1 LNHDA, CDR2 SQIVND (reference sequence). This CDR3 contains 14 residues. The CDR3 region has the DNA TGTGCCAGTAGTTTAGCGGGAGGCTTCTACGAGCAGTACTTC. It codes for CASSLAGGFYEQYF.